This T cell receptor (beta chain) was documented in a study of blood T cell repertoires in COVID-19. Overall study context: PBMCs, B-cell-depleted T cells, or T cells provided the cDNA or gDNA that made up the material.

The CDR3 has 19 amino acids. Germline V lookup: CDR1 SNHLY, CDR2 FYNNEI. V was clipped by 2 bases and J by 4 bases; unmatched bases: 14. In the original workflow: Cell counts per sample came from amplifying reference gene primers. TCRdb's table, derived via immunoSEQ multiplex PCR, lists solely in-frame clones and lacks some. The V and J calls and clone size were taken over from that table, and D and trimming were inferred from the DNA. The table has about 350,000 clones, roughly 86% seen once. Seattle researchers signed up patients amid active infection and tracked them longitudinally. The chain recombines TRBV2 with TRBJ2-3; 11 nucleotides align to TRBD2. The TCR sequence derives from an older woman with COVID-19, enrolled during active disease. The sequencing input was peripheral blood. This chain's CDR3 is CASSENLAGGPLYSDTQYF. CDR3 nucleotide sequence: TGTGCCAGCAGTGAAAATTTAGCGGGGGGGCCTTTGTACTCAGATACGCAGTATTTT.